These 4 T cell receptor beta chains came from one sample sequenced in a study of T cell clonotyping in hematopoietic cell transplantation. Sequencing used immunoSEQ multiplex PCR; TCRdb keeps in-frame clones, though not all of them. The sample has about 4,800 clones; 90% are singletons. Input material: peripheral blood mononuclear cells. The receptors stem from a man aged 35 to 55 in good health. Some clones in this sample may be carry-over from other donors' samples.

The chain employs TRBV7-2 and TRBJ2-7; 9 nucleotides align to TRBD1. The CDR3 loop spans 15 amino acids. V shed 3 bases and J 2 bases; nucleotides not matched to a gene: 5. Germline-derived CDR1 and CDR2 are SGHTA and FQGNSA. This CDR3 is CASSFTGTGPYEQYF. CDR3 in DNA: TGTGCCAGCAGCTTCACCGGGACAGGGCCCTACGAGCAGTACTTC.

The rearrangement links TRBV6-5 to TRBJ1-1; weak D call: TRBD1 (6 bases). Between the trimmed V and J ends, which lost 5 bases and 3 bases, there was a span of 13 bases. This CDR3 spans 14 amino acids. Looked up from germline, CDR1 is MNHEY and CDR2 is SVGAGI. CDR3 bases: TGTGCCAGCAGTACACCATCAGGGGACACTGAAGCTTTCTTT. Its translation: CASSTPSGDTEAFF.

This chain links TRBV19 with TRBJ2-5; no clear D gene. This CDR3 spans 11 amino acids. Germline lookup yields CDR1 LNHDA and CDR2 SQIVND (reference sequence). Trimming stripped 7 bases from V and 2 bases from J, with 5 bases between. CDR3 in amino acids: CASTSQETQYF. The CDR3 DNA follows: TGTGCCAGTACGTCGCAAGAGACCCAGTACTTC.

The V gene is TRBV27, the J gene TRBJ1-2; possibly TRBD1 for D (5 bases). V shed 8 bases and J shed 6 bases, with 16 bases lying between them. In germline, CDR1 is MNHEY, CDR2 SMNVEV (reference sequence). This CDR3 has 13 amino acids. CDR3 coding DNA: TGTGCCAGCTACGGTAGAGGGGAGCATGGCTACACCTTC. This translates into CASYGRGEHGYTF.